This T cell receptor beta chain was sequenced for a study of blood T cell repertoires in COVID-19. Whole-study context: There were acute and convalescent COVID-19 samples, and they came from the United States, Italy and Spain. Nucleic acid was either cDNA or gDNA, and it came from T cells, B-cell-depleted T cells, or PBMCs.

Germline V lookup: CDR1 SGDLS, CDR2 YYNGEE. The CDR3 totals 16 residues. With V trimmed by 4 bases and J by 5 bases, 11 bases remained unmatched. Original handling: Amplifying reference gene primers gave estimates of nucleated cell counts. Some clones are missing from TCRdb's copy, which holds only in-frame ones; the method was immunoSEQ multiplex PCR. V, J and clone size are taken as reported in that table, and D and trimming were inferred from the DNA itself. The table lists around 120,000 clones, around two thirds of them singletons. The sequence was obtained from a woman aged 70-85 years with acute or convalescent COVID-19. J is TRBJ2-5 and V is TRBV9; TRBD1 agrees at 10 bases. Sequences were obtained from peripheral blood. The CDR3 is CASSPRIAGQGETQYF. As DNA, the CDR3 is TGTGCCAGCAGCCCACGAATAGCGGGACAGGGGGAGACCCAGTACTTC.